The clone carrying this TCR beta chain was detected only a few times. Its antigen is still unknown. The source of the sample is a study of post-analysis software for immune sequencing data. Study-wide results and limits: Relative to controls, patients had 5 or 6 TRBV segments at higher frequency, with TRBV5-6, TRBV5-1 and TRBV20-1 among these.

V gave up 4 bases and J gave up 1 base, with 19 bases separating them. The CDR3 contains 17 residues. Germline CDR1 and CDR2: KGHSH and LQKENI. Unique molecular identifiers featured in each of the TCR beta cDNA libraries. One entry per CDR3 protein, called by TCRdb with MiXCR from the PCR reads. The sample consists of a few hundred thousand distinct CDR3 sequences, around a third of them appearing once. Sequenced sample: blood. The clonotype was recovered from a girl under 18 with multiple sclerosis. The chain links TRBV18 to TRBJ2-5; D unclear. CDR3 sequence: CASSRGSRRITQETQYF. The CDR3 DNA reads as TGTGCCAGCTCACGTGGGTCACGGAGAATTACCCAAGAGACCCAGTACTTC.